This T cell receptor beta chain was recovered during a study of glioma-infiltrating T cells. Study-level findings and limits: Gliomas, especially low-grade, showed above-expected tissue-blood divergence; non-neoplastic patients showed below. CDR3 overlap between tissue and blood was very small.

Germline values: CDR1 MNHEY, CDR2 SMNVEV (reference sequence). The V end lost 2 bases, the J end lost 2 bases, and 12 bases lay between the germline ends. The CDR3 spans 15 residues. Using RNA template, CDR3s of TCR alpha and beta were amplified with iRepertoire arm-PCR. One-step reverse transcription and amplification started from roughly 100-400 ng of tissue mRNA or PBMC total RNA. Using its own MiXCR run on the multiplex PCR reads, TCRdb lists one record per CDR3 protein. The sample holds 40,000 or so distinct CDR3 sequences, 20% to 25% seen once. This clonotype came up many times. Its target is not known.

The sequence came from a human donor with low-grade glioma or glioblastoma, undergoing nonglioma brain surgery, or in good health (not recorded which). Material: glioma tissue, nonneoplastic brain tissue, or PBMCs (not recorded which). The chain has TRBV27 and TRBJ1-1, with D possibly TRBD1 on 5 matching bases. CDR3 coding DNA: TGTGCCAGCAGTTTACTGGGGGGAGCTAACACTGAAGCTTTCTTT. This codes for CASSLLGGANTEAFF.